This is a list of T cell receptor beta chains from one sample in a study of neoadjuvant anti-PD-1 for oral cavity cancer. Produced via immunoSEQ multiplex PCR; TCRdb's table is partial and in-frame only. The data show over 11,000 clones, with approximately 73% seen just once and about 3% held by the top ten. This sample comprised PBMCs, obtained after nivolumab (anti-PD-1) treatment. The receptor set was obtained from a person between 40 and 85 years old with oral cavity squamous cell carcinoma. CDR3s include the opening cysteine and the closing phenylalanine or tryptophan. Fields, in order: D gene, V gene, J gene, clone size, CDR3 DNA, CDR3 protein. A D gene is named only where the DNA matches it firmly. A clone size is listed for some rows: how often the clone was seen (once, few, many), or a class if it is expanded.

d_call: TRBD1; v_call: TRBV30; j_call: TRBJ2-7; clone_size: -; cdr3_nt: TGTGCCTGGAGTGCAGGAGACAGGGGAGACGAGCAGTACTTC; cdr3_aa: CAWSAGDRGDEQYF
d_call: -; v_call: TRBV11-1; j_call: TRBJ1-1; clone_size: few; cdr3_nt: TGTGCCAGCAGGCATAGGGGGGGCAAGGGTCCAGCTTTCTTT; cdr3_aa: CASRHRGGKGPAFF
d_call: TRBD2; v_call: TRBV4-2; j_call: TRBJ2-3; clone_size: -; cdr3_nt: TGTGCCAGCAGCCAAGATCTAGCGGGAAGAGTAGATACGCAGTATTTT; cdr3_aa: CASSQDLAGRVDTQYF
d_call: TRBD1; v_call: TRBV6-5; j_call: TRBJ2-7; clone_size: -; cdr3_nt: TGTGCCAGCAGCCGAGGACAGGGATCTTTCGAGCAGTACTTC; cdr3_aa: CASSRGQGSFEQYF
d_call: TRBD2; v_call: TRBV11-2; j_call: TRBJ2-2; clone_size: few; cdr3_nt: TGTGCCAGCAGCTTAGATTTAAGACTAGCGGGGAACACCGGGGAGCTGTTTTTT; cdr3_aa: CASSLDLRLAGNTGELFF
d_call: -; v_call: TRBV6-1; j_call: TRBJ2-7; clone_size: -; cdr3_nt: TGTGGCACCACAGGTAATTCCTACGAGCAGTACTTC; cdr3_aa: CGTTGNSYEQYF
d_call: TRBD1; v_call: TRBV11-3; j_call: TRBJ2-1; clone_size: -; cdr3_nt: TGTGCCAGCAGCCCGTTTGAAGGGACAGGCCTTAATGAGCAGTTCTTC; cdr3_aa: CASSPFEGTGLNEQFF
d_call: TRBD2; v_call: TRBV10-3; j_call: TRBJ2-1; clone_size: -; cdr3_nt: TGTGCCATCAGTGAGAGAGGAGCGGGAGATAACAATGAGCAGTTCTTC; cdr3_aa: CAISERGAGDNNEQFF
d_call: -; v_call: TRBV10-1; j_call: TRBJ2-3; clone_size: -; cdr3_nt: TGCGCCAGCAGTCGGGACTTCGCAGATACGCAGTATTTT; cdr3_aa: CASSRDFADTQYF
d_call: TRBD1; v_call: TRBV2; j_call: TRBJ1-1; clone_size: -; cdr3_nt: TGTGCCAGCAGTCGGGAGGGGGCTAACACTGAAGCTTTCTTT; cdr3_aa: CASSREGANTEAFF
d_call: -; v_call: TRBV30; j_call: TRBJ2-2; clone_size: -; cdr3_nt: TGTGCCTGGAACCCGTTCAGGGAAAGGAGGGAGCTGTTTTTT; cdr3_aa: CAWNPFRERRELFF
d_call: -; v_call: TRBV15; j_call: TRBJ2-5; clone_size: few; cdr3_nt: TGTGCCACCAGCATGCTCCTAGGGGAGACCCAGTACTTC; cdr3_aa: CATSMLLGETQYF
d_call: -; v_call: TRBV27; j_call: TRBJ1-5; clone_size: -; cdr3_nt: TGTGCCAGCAGTTTAGGGTGGGGAAATCAGCCCCAGCATTTT; cdr3_aa: CASSLGWGNQPQHF
d_call: TRBD1; v_call: TRBV7-9; j_call: TRBJ1-2; clone_size: few; cdr3_nt: TGTGCCAGCAGCCCCTCGGACAGGGAAGGAAGTGGCTACACCTTC; cdr3_aa: CASSPSDREGSGYTF
d_call: -; v_call: TRBV2; j_call: TRBJ2-3; clone_size: -; cdr3_nt: TGTGCCAGCAGTGACAGGGTAGGGACAGATACGCAGTATTTT; cdr3_aa: CASSDRVGTDTQYF
d_call: TRBD1; v_call: TRBV9; j_call: TRBJ2-6; clone_size: -; cdr3_nt: TGTGCCAGCAGCCCTACGCCGGGACAGCGCTCTGGGGCCAACGTCCTGACTTTC; cdr3_aa: CASSPTPGQRSGANVLTF
d_call: TRBD1; v_call: TRBV5-8; j_call: TRBJ2-7; clone_size: -; cdr3_nt: TGTGCCAGCAGCGGACCCGGGACAGGGAACTACGAGCAGTACTTC; cdr3_aa: CASSGPGTGNYEQYF
d_call: TRBD2; v_call: TRBV6-5; j_call: TRBJ2-1; clone_size: few; cdr3_nt: TGTGCCAGCAGCGAGGTAGCGGGAAGCTACAATGAGCAGTTCTTC; cdr3_aa: CASSEVAGSYNEQFF
d_call: TRBD1; v_call: TRBV27; j_call: TRBJ1-1; clone_size: few; cdr3_nt: TGTGCCAGCAGTTTAGAAAGGGGGCAGACTGAAGCTTTCTTT; cdr3_aa: CASSLERGQTEAFF
d_call: TRBD1; v_call: TRBV5-6; j_call: TRBJ2-7; clone_size: few; cdr3_nt: TGTGCCAGCAGCTACGGGACAGGTCCCTACGAGCAGTACTTC; cdr3_aa: CASSYGTGPYEQYF
d_call: -; v_call: TRBV30; j_call: TRBJ2-1; clone_size: -; cdr3_nt: TGTGCCTGGATGAACAGGGTCGGCTACAATGAGCAGTTCTTC; cdr3_aa: CAWMNRVGYNEQFF
d_call: -; v_call: TRBV5-1; j_call: TRBJ2-3; clone_size: -; cdr3_nt: TGCGCCAGCAGCTTGGGAGCAGGTACTAGCACAGATACGCAGTATTTT; cdr3_aa: CASSLGAGTSTDTQYF
d_call: -; v_call: TRBV30; j_call: TRBJ1-4; clone_size: -; cdr3_nt: TGTGCCTGGAGCGCCTATAATGAAAAACTGTTTTTT; cdr3_aa: CAWSAYNEKLFF
d_call: TRBD1; v_call: TRBV14; j_call: TRBJ2-1; clone_size: once; cdr3_nt: TGTGCCAGCAGCCCGGGACAGGGGATTTCCTACAATGAGCAGTTCTTC; cdr3_aa: CASSPGQGISYNEQFF
d_call: TRBD2; v_call: TRBV11-3; j_call: TRBJ2-3; clone_size: -; cdr3_nt: TGTGCCAGCAGCTTAGGGGCCCAGCGGGGACTTAGCACAGATACGCAGTATTTT; cdr3_aa: CASSLGAQRGLSTDTQYF
d_call: TRBD2; v_call: TRBV11-2; j_call: TRBJ2-1; clone_size: -; cdr3_nt: TGTGCCAGCAGCTTCTCGACTAGCGGGAGCTGGAATGAGCAGTTCTTC; cdr3_aa: CASSFSTSGSWNEQFF
d_call: TRBD1; v_call: TRBV5-4; j_call: TRBJ2-5; clone_size: -; cdr3_nt: TGTGCCAGCAGCCTGGACAGGGTGGGAGAGACCCAGTACTTC; cdr3_aa: CASSLDRVGETQYF
d_call: -; v_call: TRBV19; j_call: TRBJ2-7; clone_size: -; cdr3_nt: TGTGCCAGTAGTATAGACACCGGGAAGTCCTACGAGCAGTACTTC; cdr3_aa: CASSIDTGKSYEQYF
d_call: TRBD1; v_call: TRBV6-5; j_call: TRBJ1-6; clone_size: -; cdr3_nt: TGTGCCAGCAGTCGCTCTGAGGGGGCGGGTTCACCCCTCCACTTT; cdr3_aa: CASSRSEGAGSPLHF
d_call: -; v_call: TRBV10-1; j_call: TRBJ2-5; clone_size: -; cdr3_nt: TGCGCCAGCAGTGCGGACAGCCTTCAAGAGACCCAGTACTTC; cdr3_aa: CASSADSLQETQYF
d_call: -; v_call: TRBV5-4; j_call: TRBJ2-7; clone_size: -; cdr3_nt: TGTGCCAGCAGCCGGCAAGAGCCCCACGAGCAGTACTTC; cdr3_aa: CASSRQEPHEQYF
d_call: TRBD1; v_call: TRBV30; j_call: TRBJ1-5; clone_size: -; cdr3_nt: TGTGCCTGTTCGGGACAGATCAATCAGCCCCAGCATTTT; cdr3_aa: CACSGQINQPQHF
d_call: TRBD2; v_call: TRBV2; j_call: TRBJ2-1; clone_size: -; cdr3_nt: TGTGCCAGCAGACTAGCGGGAGATGAGCAGTTCTTC; cdr3_aa: CASRLAGDEQFF